The source of this T cell receptor beta chain is a study of cytomegalovirus exposure and HLA in healthy donors. TCRdb's copy holds only in-frame clones and misses some; the assay was immunoSEQ multiplex PCR. The repertoire holds over 75,000 clones, with roughly 85% as singletons. Notes on the study in general: For cytomegalovirus status, the classifier reportedly gave diagnoses with high specificity and sensitivity.

This clone was counted once. Its antigen is not identified. Germline CDR1 reads SEHNR; CDR2 reads FQNEAQ (reference sequence). Between the trimmed V and J ends, which lost 8 bases and 4 bases, there was a span of 14 bases. This CDR3 is built from 13 residues. This sequence joins TRBV7-9 and TRBJ1-1, with no clear D. The clonotype originates from a man between 18 and 35 years old in good health and CMV-seropositive. The sample taken for sequencing was PBMCs. CDR3 protein: CASSKEATTEAFF. The CDR3 DNA reads TGTGCCAGCTCTAAGGAGGCCACCACTGAAGCTTTCTTT.